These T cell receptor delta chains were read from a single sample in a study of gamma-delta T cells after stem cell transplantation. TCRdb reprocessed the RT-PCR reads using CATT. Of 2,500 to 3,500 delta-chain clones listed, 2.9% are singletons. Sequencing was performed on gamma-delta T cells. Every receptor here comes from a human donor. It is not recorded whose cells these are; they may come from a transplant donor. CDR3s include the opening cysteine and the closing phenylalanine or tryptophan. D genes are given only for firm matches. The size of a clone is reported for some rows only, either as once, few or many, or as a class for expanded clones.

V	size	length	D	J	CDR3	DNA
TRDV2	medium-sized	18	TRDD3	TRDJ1	CACDTVLGDTRYTDKLIF	TGTGCCTGTGACACCGTACTGGGGGATACTCGTTACACCGATAAACTCATCTTT
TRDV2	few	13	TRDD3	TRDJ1	CACDVLGDRKLIF	TGTGCCTGTGACGTGCTGGGGGACCGAAAACTCATCTTT
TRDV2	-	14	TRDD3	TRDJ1	CACEPLGDTGKLIF	TGTGCCTGTGAACCACTGGGGGACACCGGTAAACTCATCTTT
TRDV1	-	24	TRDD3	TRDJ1	CALGEPKKTISAYWGISYTDKLIF	TGTGCTCTTGGGGAACCCAAAAAAACAATTTCCGCGTACTGGGGGATCTCCTACACCGATAAACTCATCTTT
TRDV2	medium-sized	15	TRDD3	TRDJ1	CACDPLGDRGDKLIF	TGTGCCTGTGATCCCTTGGGGGATCGAGGAGATAAACTCATCTTT
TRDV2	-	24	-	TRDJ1	CACDHIHTPDYPGGKVAYTDKLIF	TGTGCCTGTGACCATATACACACACCCGACTATCCGGGTGGAAAGGTCGCGTACACCGATAAACTCATCTTT
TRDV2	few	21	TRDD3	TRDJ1	CACDTVSWAGGYPFNTDKLIF	TGTGCCTGTGACACCGTTTCCTGGGCTGGGGGATACCCCTTTAACACCGATAAACTCATCTTT
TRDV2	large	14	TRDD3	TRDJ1	CACDTLGGSDKLIF	TGTGCCTGTGACACGCTGGGGGGGAGCGATAAACTCATCTTT
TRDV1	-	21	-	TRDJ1	CALGELTPLYWDNGYTDKLIF	TGTGCTCTTGGGGAACTTACCCCTCTTTACTGGGATAATGGTTACACCGATAAACTCATCTTT
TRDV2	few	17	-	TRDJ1	CACDSLLGDWETDKLIF	TGTGCCTGTGACTCCCTCCTAGGGGACTGGGAGACCGATAAACTCATCTTT
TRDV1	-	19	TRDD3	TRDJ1	CALGELRASNVLGDTKLIF	TGTGCTCTTGGGGAATTGAGGGCTTCCAATGTACTGGGGGATACGAAACTCATCTTT
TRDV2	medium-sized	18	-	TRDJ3	CACDTGGPLSWDTRQMFF	TGTGCCTGTGACACCGGAGGGCCCCTCTCCTGGGACACCCGACAGATGTTTTTC
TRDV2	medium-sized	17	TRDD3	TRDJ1	CACDTVIGGYAEKKLIF	TGTGCCTGTGACACCGTGATTGGGGGATACGCAGAAAAAAAACTCATCTTT
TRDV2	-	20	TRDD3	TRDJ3	CACDKVLGDTDSWDTRQMFF	TGTGCCTGTGACAAAGTACTGGGGGATACAGACTCCTGGGACACCCGACAGATGTTTTTC
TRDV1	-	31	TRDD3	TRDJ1	CALGELRSICLPDVLGRQTLYWGTYTDKLIF	TGTGCTCTTGGGGAGCTCCGATCCATCTGCCTTCCTGATGTACTCGGCCGACAAACTCTATACTGGGGGACGTACACCGATAAACTCATCTTT
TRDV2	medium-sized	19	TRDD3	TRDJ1	CACDRLMGDTRGYTDKLIF	TGTGCCTGTGACAGGTTGATGGGGGATACGCGCGGCTACACCGATAAACTCATCTTT
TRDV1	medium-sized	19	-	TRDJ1	CALGDHFLTPHFGTDKLIF	TGTGCTCTTGGGGACCACTTCTTGACGCCCCACTTTGGCACCGATAAACTCATCTTT
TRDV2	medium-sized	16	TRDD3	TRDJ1	CACDSLLGDHTDKLIF	TGTGCCTGTGACTCGTTACTGGGGGATCACACCGATAAACTCATCTTT
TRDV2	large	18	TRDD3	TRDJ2	CACNPLLGDKRGTAQLFF	TGTGCCTGTAACCCATTACTGGGGGATAAGAGGGGGACAGCACAACTCTTCTTT